A single sample is the source of the 32 T cell receptor beta chains below, sequenced in a study of cytotoxic CD8 clonotypes in ibrutinib-treated CLL. Produced via immunoSEQ multiplex PCR; TCRdb's table is partial and in-frame only. The table records 40,000 or so clones, over 60% of them present only once. Material: PBMCs, obtained after 12 months of ibrutinib treatment. The receptor source for this set is a human donor with chronic lymphocytic leukemia.

The rearrangement joins TRBV7-2 to TRBJ2-3; 15 nucleotides agree with TRBD2. The germline CDR1 and CDR2 sequences are SGHTA and FQGNSA. The CDR3 extends over 15 amino acids. V lost 5 bases, J lost 6 bases, and 3 bases stayed unmatched. In nucleotides, the CDR3 is TGTGCCAGCAGCCCCGGACTAGCGGGAGGGGATACGCAGTATTTT. Translation gives CASSPGLAGGDTQYF.

The J gene is TRBJ1-1, the V gene TRBV28; unclear D gene. Germline values: CDR1 MDHEN, CDR2 SYDVKM. The CDR3 is 15 residues long. The V end lost 5 bases, the J end lost 1 base, and 14 bases lay between the germline ends. CDR3 region: CASSTPQVRNTEAFF. The DNA for the CDR3 is TGTGCCAGCAGTACCCCCCAGGTTAGGAACACTGAAGCTTTCTTT. The whole variable domain, remainder taken from reference TRBV28 and TRBJ1-1, is DVKVTQSSRYLVKRTGEKVFLECVQDMDHENMFWYRQDPGLGLRLIYFSYDVKMKEKGDIPEGYSVSREKKERFSLILESASTNQTSMYLCASSTPQVRNTEAFFGQGTRLTVV.

The chain joins TRBV5-8 to TRBJ2-1; 8 nucleotides align to TRBD2. The CDR3 contains 16 residues. CDR1 is SGHTS, CDR2 YDEGEE, per germline. J lost 6 bases, V lost 4 bases, and 12 bases had no gene match. CDR3 loop: CASSTRGGPGRNEQFF. The CDR3 DNA reads TGTGCCAGCAGCACACGGGGGGGCCCAGGCCGCAATGAGCAGTTCTTC. The variable domain in full, completed from reference TRBV5-8 and TRBJ2-1, reads EAGVTQSPTHLIKTRGQQATLRCSPISGHTSVYWYQQALGLGLQFLLWYDEGEERNRGNFPPRFSGRQFPNYSSELNVNALELEDSALYLCASSTRGGPGRNEQFFGPGTRLTVL.

The chain carries TRBV19 and TRBJ2-7; no reliable D call. Germline CDR1 is LNHDA and CDR2 is SQIVND (reference sequence). The CDR3 covers 14 residues. Trimming shortened V by 3 bases and J by 1 base, and 10 bases separated the two germline ends. The CDR3 bases are TGTGCCAGTAGTATGGCTCAGGATTCCTACGAGCAGTACTTC. Translation: CASSMAQDSYEQYF.

This clone has only a few counts. V usage is TRBV28 and J usage is TRBJ1-1; D unclear. From germline, CDR1 is MDHEN and CDR2 SYDVKM. The CDR3 length is 11 residues. V was shortened by 8 bases and J by 8 bases, with 12 bases between the two germline ends. CDR3 nucleotide sequence: TGTGCCAGCGCATCCCCCCGGGAAGCTTTCTTT. Its translation is CASASPREAFF.

This chain links TRBV28 with TRBJ2-3, with TRBD2 identical over 13 bases. This CDR3 has 16 residues. Germline V gene sequence: CDR1 MDHEN, CDR2 SYDVKM. The trim removed 5 bases at V and 8 bases at J, leaving 10 bases unmatched. The CDR3 sequence: CASSTRLAGGRGTQYF. The CDR3, as DNA: TGTGCCAGCAGTACCAGACTAGCGGGAGGCCGAGGTACGCAGTATTTT.

This chain joins TRBV6-6 and TRBJ2-7; D is uncertain. V lost 4 bases and J 1 base, leaving 11 bases between the germline ends. Looked up from germline, CDR1 is MNHNY and CDR2 is SVGAGI (reference sequence). This CDR3 has 14 amino acids. The CDR3 bases are TGTGCCAGCAGTTCTTCCGGGCCATCCTACGAGCAGTACTTC. This gives the protein CASSSSGPSYEQYF.

The chain combines TRBV7-9 with TRBJ1-1; 7 nucleotides agree with TRBD1. CDR1 and CDR2 from the germline V gene are SEHNR and FQNEAQ (reference sequence). The V gene end was trimmed by 2 bases and the J gene end by 0 bases; junction bases not matched to a gene: 6. The CDR3 length is 16 residues. The CDR3 DNA sequence: TGTGCCAGCAGCTTAAAAGGGGGCAGCTTGAACACTGAAGCTTTCTTT. Translated: CASSLKGGSLNTEAFF.

The chain uses TRBV27 and TRBJ2-1, with a weak D call TRBD2 (6 bases). This CDR3 spans 17 amino acids. Per germline, CDR1 MNHEY and CDR2 SMNVEV (reference sequence). V was cut by 0 bases and J by 6 bases, with 18 bases left in between. CDR3 sequence reads: CASSLSFSGPRGNEQFF. CDR3 bases: TGTGCCAGCAGTTTATCGTTCAGCGGGCCGAGAGGCAATGAGCAGTTCTTC.

The CDR3 loop is CASSPSQGAVEQYF. CDR3 DNA: TGTGCCAGTAGCCCCTCCCAGGGGGCGGTCGAGCAGTACTTC. The chain links TRBV19 to TRBJ2-7; 8 bases are shared with TRBD1. The germline CDR1 and CDR2 sequences are LNHDA and SQIVND (reference sequence). Losses at the gene ends were 6 bases for V and 6 bases for J; bases not matched to a gene: 10. The CDR3 runs to 14 residues.

The rearrangement links TRBV2 to TRBJ2-3, with D possibly matching TRBD1 (6 bases). The CDR3 is 15 amino acids. Germline loops: CDR1 SNHLY, CDR2 FYNNEI. Trimming pared 7 bases from V and 1 base from J, leaving 15 bases between. The CDR3 loop is CASNRDTWGTDTQYF. The CDR3, as DNA: TGTGCCAGCAACCGGGACACATGGGGCACAGATACGCAGTATTTT. Looking up the rest from reference TRBV2 and TRBJ2-3 gives the full variable domain: EPEVTQTPSHQVTQMGQEVILRCVPISNHLYFYWYRQILGQKVEFLVSFYNNEISEKSEIFDDQFSVERPDGSNFTLKIRSTKLEDSAMYFCASNRDTWGTDTQYFGPGTRLTVL.

This clone has only one observation. V and J are TRBV23-1 and TRBJ2-6, with D possibly being TRBD2 (5 bases). TRBV23-1 is filed as an ORF, its function uncertain. V shed 0 bases and J shed 0 bases, with 12 bases lying between them. This CDR3 has 18 amino acids. In DNA, the CDR3 is TGCGCCAGCAGTCAATCTTGGACGGGGTGCTCTGGGGCCAACGTCCTGACTTTC. Protein sequence: CASSQSWTGCSGANVLTF.

This rearrangement joins TRBV14 to TRBJ2-7; D is unclear. Germline V gene data show CDR1 as SGHDN and CDR2 as FVKESK. The CDR3 consists of 13 residues. V lost 10 bases and J 2 bases, leaving 15 bases between the germline ends. CDR3 residues: CAIPQGSAYEQYF. The DNA of the CDR3 is TGTGCCATCCCCCAAGGCAGTGCCTACGAGCAGTACTTC.

This chain joins TRBV15 and TRBJ2-3, with 7 nucleotides matching TRBD1. CDR3 size: 16 residues. After removal of 5 bases from V and 4 bases from J, the junction contained 12 bases not matched to a gene. Germline-derived CDR1 and CDR2 are LNHNV and YYDKDF (reference sequence). The CDR3 coding sequence is TGTGCCACCAGCTCAAAACAGGGGATAAGGTCAGATACGCAGTATTTT. Protein sequence: CATSSKQGIRSDTQYF.

The chain has TRBV29-1 and TRBJ2-5, with unresolved D. CDR1 and CDR2 from the germline V gene are SQVTM and ANQGSEA. Trimming shortened V by 7 bases and J by 5 bases, and 14 bases separated the two germline ends. The CDR3 covers 12 residues. The DNA for the CDR3 is TGCAGCGGAAACGACCCGGGCGAGACCCAGTACTTC. Translated, it gives CSGNDPGETQYF.

V gene TRBV5-1 combines with J gene TRBJ1-4; TRBD1 matches 9 bases. The CDR3 spans 14 residues. The ends lost 4 bases at V and 7 bases at J; junction bases unmatched: 5. Germline V gene sequence: CDR1 SGHRS, CDR2 YFSETQ. In nucleotides, the CDR3 is TGCGCCAGCAGCGCCTGGGACAGGGCTGAAAAACTGTTTTTT. Translating gives CASSAWDRAEKLFF.

This clone appeared a single time. This chain joins TRBV15 and TRBJ2-2; D gene uncertain. V gave up 6 bases and J gave up 2 bases, with 10 bases separating them. The germline CDR1 and CDR2 sequences are LNHNV and YYDKDF (reference sequence). This CDR3 has 14 residues. The CDR3 DNA sequence: TGTGCCACCAGGGGCAGTCTTAACACCGGGGAGCTGTTTTTT. It specifies CATRGSLNTGELFF. Complete variable domain (other parts from reference TRBV15 and TRBJ2-2): DAMVIQNPRYQVTQFGKPVTLSCSQTLNHNVMYWYQQKSSQAPKLLFHYYDKDFNNEADTPDNFQSRRPNTSFCFLDIRSPGLGDTAMYLCATRGSLNTGELFFGEGSRLTVL.

The V and J genes are TRBV27 and TRBJ2-7; D is perhaps TRBD1 (5 bases). This CDR3 contains 15 residues. Germline V CDR1 and CDR2: MNHEY, SMNVEV (reference sequence). Trimming stripped 2 bases from V and 2 bases from J, with 13 bases between. CDR3 amino acids: CASSLESGITYEQYF. CDR3 in DNA: TGTGCCAGCAGTTTAGAGTCAGGGATAACCTACGAGCAGTACTTC.

Only a few counts were recorded for this clone. This chain links TRBV7-8 with TRBJ1-1, with TRBD1 identical over 8 bases. Losses at the gene ends were 5 bases for V and 4 bases for J; bases not matched to a gene: 12. CDR1 is SGHVS, CDR2 FQNEAQ, per germline. The CDR3 covers 16 residues. The CDR3 coding sequence is TGTGCCAGCAGCCCCACCGGACAGGGCGCAAGCACTGAAGCTTTCTTT. Amino acid sequence: CASSPTGQGASTEAFF.

This clone was picked up one time. V gene TRBV10-3 combines with J gene TRBJ2-3, with 12 bases lining up with TRBD2. CDR3 size: 18 residues. The V gene end was trimmed by 2 bases and the J gene end by 3 bases; junction bases not matched to a gene: 9. CDR1 ENHRY and CDR2 SYGVKD come from the germline V gene. CDR3 bases: TGTGCCATCAGTGAGCCGAGGACACTAGCGGGAGGTACAGATACGCAGTATTTT. It codes for CAISEPRTLAGGTDTQYF.

This clone has a handful of counts. This sequence joins TRBV6-1 and TRBJ2-7; D possibly corresponds to TRBD1 (6 bases). V lost 5 bases to trimming and J lost 0 bases, with 11 bases between them. The germline V gene encodes CDR1 MNHNS and CDR2 SASEGT. This CDR3 contains 14 residues. CDR3 in amino acids: CASSLDRSSYEQYF. The CDR3 DNA reads TGTGCCAGCAGTTTAGACAGGAGCTCCTACGAGCAGTACTTC.

The rearrangement links TRBV11-2 to TRBJ2-1; D not resolved. The germline V gene has CDR1 SGHAT and CDR2 FQNNGV. V was cut by 5 bases and J by 1 base, with 18 bases left in between. The CDR3 runs to 17 residues. In nucleotides, the CDR3 is TGTGCCAGCAGCCACCCCGCCCTAGGTCTTTCCTACAATGAGCAGTTCTTC. It specifies CASSHPALGLSYNEQFF.

The chain uses TRBV30 and TRBJ1-1, with 8 bases identical to TRBD1. The CDR3 runs 16 residues. Germline V gene lookup returns CDR1 GTSNPN and CDR2 SVGIG (reference sequence). V gave up 1 base and J gave up 5 bases; unmatched junction bases: 12. The CDR3 spells CAWSGVRQGIGTEAFF. CDR3 nucleotide sequence: TGTGCCTGGAGTGGGGTAAGACAGGGGATCGGAACTGAAGCTTTCTTT.

The chain employs TRBV28 and TRBJ1-2; 7 bases agree with TRBD1. The germline V gene encodes CDR1 MDHEN and CDR2 SYDVKM. CDR3 length: 13 residues. The V gene end was trimmed by 6 bases and the J gene end by 7 bases; junction bases not matched to a gene: 8. The CDR3: CASRLGRGSGYTF. For the CDR3, the DNA is TGTGCCAGCAGATTGGGCAGGGGGAGTGGCTACACCTTC.

This sequence joins TRBV5-1 and TRBJ2-7; D is uncertain. Deletions cut 2 bases from V and 6 bases from J, with 12 bases between. Germline CDR1 SGHRS, CDR2 YFSETQ. CDR3 size: 13 residues. CDR3 nucleotides: TGCGCCAGCAGCTTAGTCCCCCAAGGCGAGCAGTACTTC. Protein product: CASSLVPQGEQYF.

The CDR3 nucleotides are TGTGCCAGCAGCCCCAGGAAGTCTGGAAACACCATATATTTT. As protein: CASSPRKSGNTIYF. The rearrangement uses TRBV7-2 and TRBJ1-3, with unresolved D. The germline gives CDR1 SGHTA, CDR2 FQGNSA. The CDR3 covers 14 residues. V lost 5 bases and J 1 base, leaving 9 bases between the germline ends.

This clone showed up just a few times. This chain uses TRBV19 with TRBJ2-1; the match to TRBD2 covers 13 bases. CDR3 size: 15 residues. With V trimmed by 4 bases and J by 7 bases, 4 bases remained unmatched. CDR1 is LNHDA and CDR2 is SQIVND in the germline V gene (reference sequence). The CDR3, as DNA: TGTGCCAGTAGTAAGGTGGGACTAGCGGGGAATGAGCAGTTCTTC. Its protein is CASSKVGLAGNEQFF.

This clone was detected only a few times. V and J are TRBV2 and TRBJ2-6, with D possibly matching TRBD1 (5 bases). Germline CDR1 is SNHLY and CDR2 is FYNNEI. With 8 bases removed from V and 1 base from J, the gap between germline ends came to 9 bases. This CDR3 contains 14 residues. The CDR3 DNA reads as TGTGCCAGCCTTTCAGGGTCTGGGGCCAACGTCCTGACTTTC. Translation: CASLSGSGANVLTF.

The chain couples TRBV28 to TRBJ1-2; D is unclear. CDR1 MDHEN and CDR2 SYDVKM come from the germline V gene. Trimming took off 2 bases at V and 0 bases at J, with 10 bases between the two ends. The CDR3 runs to 15 residues. In nucleotides, the CDR3 is TGTGCCAGCAGTTTAGAGGGCCAAGCTAACTATGGCTACACCTTC. Encoded protein: CASSLEGQANYGYTF.

The CDR3 protein is CASSIHGNSNQPQHF. The CDR3 DNA sequence: TGTGCCAGTAGTATTCACGGAAATAGCAATCAGCCCCAGCATTTT. The chain recombines TRBV19 with TRBJ1-5; D uncertain. Trimming pared 3 bases from V and 0 bases from J, leaving 9 bases between. The CDR3 is 15 amino acids. Germline V gene data show CDR1 as LNHDA and CDR2 as SQIVND (reference sequence).

This clone was picked up a small number of times. The V gene is TRBV19, the J gene TRBJ1-2; tentative D call: TRBD1 (6 bases). Germline V gene lookup returns CDR1 LNHDA and CDR2 SQIVND (reference sequence). Trimming cost V 0 bases and J 4 bases, with 15 bases left between them. The CDR3 consists of 16 residues. The CDR3 DNA reads TGTGCCAGTAGTATAGACGCGGCACAGGGTCTCTATGGCTACACCTTC. Encoded protein: CASSIDAAQGLYGYTF. Full variable domain (remainder filled in from reference TRBV19 and TRBJ1-2): DGGITQSPKYLFRKEGQNVTLSCEQNLNHDAMYWYRQDPGQGLRLIYYSQIVNDFQKGDIAEGYSVSREKKESFPLTVTSAQKNPTAFYLCASSIDAAQGLYGYTFGSGTRLTVV.

Here the CDR3 DNA reads TGTGCCACCGACCCTAGCGGGGTATCCTACGAGCAGTACTTC. As protein: CATDPSGVSYEQYF. The rearrangement uses TRBV2 and TRBJ2-7; 9 nucleotides agree with TRBD2. This CDR3 contains 14 residues. V gave up 10 bases and J gave up 1 base; unmatched junction bases: 8. CDR1 and CDR2 from the germline V gene are SNHLY and FYNNEI.